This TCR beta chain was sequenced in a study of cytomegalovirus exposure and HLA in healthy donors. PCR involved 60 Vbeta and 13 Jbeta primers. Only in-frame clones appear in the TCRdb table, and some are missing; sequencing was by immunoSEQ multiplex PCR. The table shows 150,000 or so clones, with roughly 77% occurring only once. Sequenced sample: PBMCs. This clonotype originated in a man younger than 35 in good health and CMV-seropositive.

The CDR3 region has the DNA TGTGCCAGCAGCCCTCGACAGGGGGAAGCTTTCTTT. Its protein is CASSPRQGEAFF. V and J are TRBV6-6 and TRBJ1-1; TRBD1 agrees at 8 bases. V shed 6 bases and J 8 bases; nucleotides not matched to a gene: 5. Germline V gene lookup returns CDR1 MNHNY and CDR2 SVGAGI (reference sequence). This CDR3 comprises 12 residues.